The T cell receptor beta chain described here comes from a study of spatial heterogeneity in lung cancer. On the study more broadly: On average, each unique TCR and UMI combination appeared more than ten times in raw reads.

Time point specified: sample taken at primary tumor resection. Sequencing of whole RNA from tumor, nontumor lung or frozen PBMC involved no sorting. CDR1 is MNHEY, CDR2 SVGEGT, per germline. The length of the CDR3 is 15 residues. The V gene end was trimmed by 8 bases and the J gene end by 6 bases; junction bases not matched to a gene: 6. Every TCR cDNA molecule bore its own unique molecular identifier. Via MiXCR, TCRdb re-called the 5' RACE reads, giving one row per CDR3 protein. The sample contains about 90,000 distinct CDR3 sequences, around 10% of which appear only once. This clonotype was detected many times.

The receptor was derived from a male donor with early-stage non-small cell lung cancer. This material consisted of PBMCs, taken at surgery. This chain connects TRBV6-2 or TRBV6-3 to TRBJ2-2, with 13 bases identical to TRBD2. The CDR3 DNA is TGTGCCAGCGTCCGGACTAGCGGGAGCCCCGGGGAGCTGTTTTTT. Translation gives CASVRTSGSPGELFF.